The 28 T cell receptor beta chains below all came from one sample that was sequenced in a study of cytomegalovirus exposure and HLA in healthy donors. The PCR was carried out with 60 Vbeta primers and 13 Jbeta primers. Generated by immunoSEQ multiplex PCR, the TCRdb table keeps only in-frame clones and is missing some. The data hold 77,000 or so clones, with more than 65% observed a single time. Sequences were obtained from PBMCs. These receptors came from a man between 70 and 80 years old in good health and CMV-seropositive.

This chain links TRBV2 with TRBJ2-7; 9 positions agree with TRBD1. The CDR3 extends over 14 amino acids. The germline CDR1 and CDR2 sequences are SNHLY and FYNNEI. J gave up 5 bases and V 7 bases, and 9 bases lay outside the gene matches. DNA for the CDR3: TGTGCCAGCATTAACCGGGACAGGGTTGACGAGCAGTACTTC. It encodes CASINRDRVDEQYF.

The chain uses TRBV7-9 and TRBJ2-7; TRBD1 might be the D (6 bases). V was trimmed by 5 bases and J by 2 bases, leaving 13 bases between them. The CDR3 has 14 residues. The germline V gene encodes CDR1 SEHNR and CDR2 FQNEAQ (reference sequence). CDR3 nucleotide sequence: TGTGCCAGCAGCCCAGGACAGCTAGCCTACGAGCAGTACTTC. Encoded protein: CASSPGQLAYEQYF.

V usage is TRBV30 and J usage is TRBJ2-2; 7 bases line up with TRBD1. CDR3 size: 12 residues. CDR1 GTSNPN and CDR2 SVGIG come from the germline V gene (reference sequence). The CDR3 nucleotides read TGTGCTAGGGGACAGAGCACCGGGGAGCTGTTTTTT. As protein: CARGQSTGELFF.

The CDR3 protein is CAIRPGLAGKTDTQYF. The CDR3 bases are TGTGCCATCAGGCCGGGACTAGCGGGGAAAACAGATACGCAGTATTTT. The chain has TRBV10-3 and TRBJ2-3, with 13 positions matching TRBD2. The V gene end was trimmed by 6 bases and the J gene end by 3 bases; junction bases not matched to a gene: 6. Germline V gene data show CDR1 as ENHRY and CDR2 as SYGVKD. The CDR3 length is 16 residues.

The rearrangement joins TRBV4-3 to TRBJ2-2, with a tentative D call TRBD2 (6 bases). V lost 5 bases to trimming and J lost 7 bases, with 11 bases between them. Germline lookup yields CDR1 LGHNA and CDR2 YSLEER. The CDR3 has 13 residues. The CDR3 loop reads CASSKRRGGELFF. The CDR3 coding sequence is TGCGCCAGCAGCAAAAGGAGGGGCGGGGAGCTGTTTTTT.

J is TRBJ2-7 and V is TRBV7-2; 14 nucleotides agree with TRBD2. J gave up 1 base and V 4 bases, and 9 bases lay outside the gene matches. Germline CDR1 and CDR2: SGHTA and FQGNSA. The CDR3 extends over 18 amino acids. CDR3 loop: CASSSQGLAGGPSYEQYF. Here the CDR3 DNA reads TGTGCCAGCAGCTCCCAAGGACTAGCGGGGGGTCCTTCCTACGAGCAGTACTTC. Drawing the rest from reference TRBV7-2 and TRBJ2-7, the complete variable domain is GAGVSQSPSNKVTEKGKDVELRCDPISGHTALYWYRQSLGQGLEFLIYFQGNSAPDKSGLPSDRFSAERTGGSVSTLTIQRTQQEDSAVYLCASSSQGLAGGPSYEQYFGPGTRLTVT.

This chain connects TRBV28 to TRBJ1-2; TRBD1 might be the D (5 bases). This CDR3 contains 15 residues. Trimming removed 5 bases from V and 0 bases from J, with 13 bases in between. Germline lookup yields CDR1 MDHEN and CDR2 SYDVKM. CDR3 DNA: TGTGCCAGCAGTATAACGGGGGGGACTAACTATGGCTACACCTTC. Its protein product is CASSITGGTNYGYTF.

This sequence joins TRBV6-1 and TRBJ2-2; 8 bases fit TRBD1. Germline CDR1 MNHNS, CDR2 SASEGT. The CDR3 length is 16 residues. Germline trimming cut 3 bases from V and 5 bases from J; bases unmatched to any gene: 8. The CDR3 DNA reads as TGTGCCAGCAGTGATGCTGGACAGGGTGTGACCGGGGAGCTGTTTTTT. Its protein is CASSDAGQGVTGELFF.

The rearrangement joins TRBV10-1 to TRBJ2-3, with D perhaps TRBD2 (6 bases). There are 14 residues in the CDR3. Trimming pared 3 bases from V and 5 bases from J, leaving 12 bases between. CDR1 and CDR2 (germline): WNHNN, SYGVQD (reference sequence). CDR3 sequence reads: CASSDRHGGDTQYF. CDR3 in DNA: TGCGCCAGCAGTGACCGCCACGGGGGAGATACGCAGTATTTT.

The chain employs TRBV7-2 and TRBJ2-1, with D uncertain. This CDR3 comprises 17 residues. The V gene's germline CDR1 is SGHTA and CDR2 FQGNSA. V shed 1 base and J shed 0 bases, with 13 bases lying between them. In DNA, the CDR3 is TGTGCCAGCAGCTTAGACGCGACAACGAGCTCCTACAATGAGCAGTTCTTC. Its translation: CASSLDATTSSYNEQFF. The full variable domain, with the rest looked up from reference TRBV7-2 and TRBJ2-1, is GAGVSQSPSNKVTEKGKDVELRCDPISGHTALYWYRQSLGQGLEFLIYFQGNSAPDKSGLPSDRFSAERTGGSVSTLTIQRTQQEDSAVYLCASSLDATTSSYNEQFFGPGTRLTVL.

This chain links TRBV11-2 with TRBJ2-1; TRBD2 is a possible D gene (6 bases). The CDR3 consists of 15 residues. Trimming left V 3 bases short and J 2 bases short, with 11 bases between. Germline CDR1 is SGHAT and CDR2 is FQNNGV. CDR3 sequence (DNA): TGTGCCAGCAGCTTCTCTCGACTAGCCTACAATGAGCAGTTCTTC. It is translated as CASSFSRLAYNEQFF.

The J gene is TRBJ2-7, the V gene TRBV6-5, with 8 bases lining up with TRBD2. CDR1 and CDR2 (germline): MNHEY, SVGAGI. The CDR3 is made up of 14 amino acids. Trimming at V came to 2 bases and at J to 3 bases, leaving 3 bases not matched to a gene. CDR3 loop: CASSYGGTSYEQYF. The DNA for the CDR3 is TGTGCCAGCAGTTACGGGGGGACTAGCTACGAGCAGTACTTC.

The rearrangement links TRBV7-6 to TRBJ2-1; the D gene is possibly TRBD1 (5 bases). The CDR3 runs 15 residues. V was trimmed by 0 bases and J by 3 bases, leaving 9 bases between them. Germline values: CDR1 SGHVS, CDR2 FNYEAQ. The chain's CDR3 is CASSLAGQSYNEQFF. CDR3 nucleotide sequence: TGTGCCAGCAGCTTAGCAGGACAAAGCTACAATGAGCAGTTCTTC.

CDR3 amino acids: CASSRGASGGLEQYF. The CDR3 region has the DNA TGCGCCAGCAGCCGAGGTGCTAGCGGGGGACTCGAGCAGTACTTC. The chain employs TRBV5-1 and TRBJ2-7, with TRBD2 matching 10 bases. The CDR3 spans 15 residues. Germline V gene data show CDR1 as SGHRS and CDR2 as YFSETQ. The ends lost 4 bases at V and 6 bases at J; junction bases unmatched: 10. The full variable domain, rest sourced from reference TRBV5-1 and TRBJ2-7, is KAGVTQTPRYLIKTRGQQVTLSCSPISGHRSVSWYQQTPGQGLQFLFEYFSETQRNKGNFPGRFSGRQFSNSRSEMNVSTLELGDSALYLCASSRGASGGLEQYFGPGTRLTVT.

The genes are TRBV4-1 and TRBJ2-5; possible D gene TRBD2, 5 bases. Germline V gene sequence: CDR1 MGHRA, CDR2 YSYEKL. Trimming shortened V by 4 bases and J by 1 base, and 7 bases separated the two germline ends. The CDR3 runs 13 residues. CDR3 DNA: TGCGCCAGCAGCCGCGGGTTCCAAGAGACCCAGTACTTC. It yields the protein CASSRGFQETQYF.

V and J are TRBV2 and TRBJ1-1, with a tentative D call TRBD1 (5 bases). This CDR3 is 11 amino acids long. CDR1 is SNHLY and CDR2 is FYNNEI in the germline V gene. Trimming pared 5 bases from V and 9 bases from J, leaving 10 bases between. The CDR3 sequence: CASSPQDKAFF. The CDR3 region has the DNA TGTGCCAGCAGTCCGCAGGACAAAGCTTTCTTT. Drawing the rest from reference TRBV2 and TRBJ1-1, the complete variable domain is EPEVTQTPSHQVTQMGQEVILRCVPISNHLYFYWYRQILGQKVEFLVSFYNNEISEKSEIFDDQFSVERPDGSNFTLKIRSTKLEDSAMYFCASSPQDKAFFGQGTRLTVV.

The V gene is TRBV7-3, the J gene TRBJ2-7; 7 bases fit TRBD2. The CDR3 has 15 residues. Germline V gives CDR1 SGHTA, CDR2 FQGTGA. With 0 bases clipped from V and 0 bases from J, the junction kept 2 bases outside the gene matches. The CDR3 loop is CASSLTRDYSYEQYF. CDR3 sequence (DNA): TGTGCCAGCAGCTTAACCCGGGACTACTCCTACGAGCAGTACTTC.

The chain is built from TRBV28 and TRBJ2-5, with D maybe TRBD1 (5 bases). The tail of the sequence fits TRBJ2-7 better, so the J call may be wrong. The CDR3 totals 14 residues. Germline V gene lookup returns CDR1 MDHEN and CDR2 SYDVKM. The CDR3 is CASSLGGASYEQYF. The CDR3 DNA is TGTGCCAGCAGTTTAGGTGGGGCCTCCTACGAGCAGTACTTC.

About this clone itself: Other DNA sequences within the sample encode an identical CDR3. V usage is TRBV5-1 and J usage is TRBJ2-5; 13 bases line up with TRBD2. This CDR3 is 14 amino acids long. CDR1 is SGHRS and CDR2 is YFSETQ in the germline V gene. V lost 3 bases to trimming and J lost 5 bases; unmatched junction nucleotides: 1. The CDR3 sequence is CASSSGLAGETQYF. CDR3 in DNA: TGCGCCAGCAGCTCGGGACTAGCGGGGGAGACCCAGTACTTC.

The chain carries TRBV7-9 and TRBJ1-4; 7 bases match TRBD1. The V segment lost 5 bases and the J segment 2 bases; nucleotides outside the gene matches: 5. The CDR3 is 15 amino acids. Germline V CDR1 and CDR2: SEHNR, FQNEAQ (reference sequence). CDR3 protein: CASSREGQTNEKLFF. CDR3 nucleotide sequence: TGTGCCAGCAGCCGGGAGGGACAGACTAATGAAAAACTGTTTTTT. Full variable domain (missing parts from reference TRBV7-9 and TRBJ1-4): DTGVSQNPRHKITKRGQNVTFRCDPISEHNRLYWYRQTLGQGPEFLTYFQNEAQLEKSRLLSDRFSAERPKGSFSTLEIQRTEQGDSAMYLCASSREGQTNEKLFFGSGTQLSVL.

This chain connects TRBV10-1 to TRBJ2-4, with D tentatively TRBD2 (6 bases). The CDR3 loop spans 14 amino acids. Trimming left V 8 bases short and J 4 bases short, with 15 bases between. Germline loops: CDR1 WNHNN, CDR2 SYGVQD (reference sequence). CDR3 coding DNA: TGCGCCAGCCTGGGTCGCGGGGCTAAAAACATTCAGTACTTC. Amino acids: CASLGRGAKNIQYF.

The genes are TRBV7-2 and TRBJ1-2; weak D call: TRBD1 (5 bases). Germline CDR1 and CDR2: SGHTA and FQGNSA. The CDR3 extends over 15 amino acids. The V and J ends lost 0 bases and 5 bases respectively, with 13 bases between them. DNA of the CDR3: TGTGCCAGCAGCTTAGCGGGGGGAGAGACGTATGGCTACACCTTC. It codes for CASSLAGGETYGYTF.

This clone was counted a few times. This chain connects TRBV19 to TRBJ2-7, with 11 bases that match TRBD2. The CDR3 consists of 13 residues. Germline assignment: CDR1 LNHDA and CDR2 SQIVND (reference sequence). J gave up 7 bases and V 4 bases, and 3 bases lay outside the gene matches. The CDR3 sequence is CASSTSGGIEQYF. The CDR3, as DNA: TGTGCCAGTAGTACTAGCGGGGGGATAGAGCAGTACTTC.

The V gene is TRBV18, the J gene TRBJ1-5; 10 bases are a match to TRBD1. V was pared by 6 bases and J by 2 bases, with 10 bases of the junction left unmatched. This CDR3 region has 17 residues. The germline CDR1 and CDR2 sequences are KGHSH and LQKENI. The CDR3 DNA follows: TGTGCCAGCTCTCTCACCCGGGACAGGGGAGGCAATCAGCCCCAGCATTTT. Protein sequence: CASSLTRDRGGNQPQHF.

CDR3 sequence reads: CASALAVEETQYF. DNA for the CDR3: TGTGCTAGTGCTCTAGCGGTGGAAGAGACCCAGTACTTC. The rearrangement links TRBV12-5 to TRBJ2-5; 7 positions match TRBD2. V trimming: 7 bases; J trimming: 3 bases; junction bases outside the gene matches: 5. The CDR3 contains 13 residues. Per the germline V gene, CDR1 is LGHNT and CDR2 is FRNRAP.

The rearrangement uses TRBV9 and TRBJ2-2, with 10 bases lining up with TRBD1. Germline V gene lookup returns CDR1 SGDLS and CDR2 YYNGEE. The ends lost 2 bases at V and 4 bases at J; junction bases unmatched: 8. The length of the CDR3 is 17 residues. DNA of the CDR3: TGTGCCAGCAGCGTTCAACCGGGACAGGGGATCACCGGGGAGCTGTTTTTT. Translating gives CASSVQPGQGITGELFF. Full variable domain (outside the CDR3, taken from reference TRBV9 and TRBJ2-2): DSGVTQTPKHLITATGQRVTLRCSPRSGDLSVYWYQQSLDQGLQFLIQYYNGEERAKGNILERFSAQQFPDLHSELNLSSLELGDSALYFCASSVQPGQGITGELFFGEGSRLTVL.

The V call is TRBV5-1, the J call TRBJ2-5, with a possible D match to TRBD1 (6 bases). The CDR3 covers 16 residues. V was trimmed by 5 bases and J by 1 base, leaving 18 bases between them. Germline loops: CDR1 SGHRS, CDR2 YFSETQ. CDR3 residues: CASSRRQVAFQETQYF. Written as DNA, the CDR3 is TGCGCCAGCAGTCGAAGACAGGTCGCCTTCCAAGAGACCCAGTACTTC.

The V and J genes are TRBV5-1 and TRBJ1-6; 7 bases line up with TRBD1. The V gene end was trimmed by 8 bases and the J gene end by 1 base; junction bases not matched to a gene: 6. In germline, CDR1 is SGHRS, CDR2 YFSETQ. The CDR3 totals 15 residues. The CDR3 bases are TGCGCCAGTGGACAGGACAGATCCTATAATTCACCCCTCCACTTT. It yields the protein CASGQDRSYNSPLHF.